This is a list of T cell receptor beta chains from one sample in a study of T cells after yellow fever vaccination. MiXCR, applied by TCRdb to the 5' RACE reads, yields one record per CDR3 protein. The sample holds 320,000 or so distinct CDR3 sequences; 8% to 9.5% are singletons and the top ten take approximately 16%. Material: PBMCs, obtained 35 to 50 days after the first yellow fever vaccination. These receptor sequences come from a man aged 18-30 years who received the YFV17D yellow fever vaccine. CDR3s include the opening cysteine and the closing phenylalanine or tryptophan. D genes are given only for firm matches. Size is omitted from some rows. Given values are once, few, many or a class for expanded clones.

few	TRBJ2-1	TRBV4-3	.	CASSQEGLPPGNEQFF	TGCGCCAGCAGCCAAGAGGGACTCCCCCCGGGGAATGAGCAGTTCTTC
few	TRBJ1-6	TRBV18	.	CASSPGTGGSPLHF	TGTGCCAGCTCACCAGGGACGGGGGGTTCACCCCTCCACTTT
.	TRBJ1-1	TRBV18	TRBD1	CASSPLQGAGSEAFF	TGTGCCAGCTCACCACTACAGGGGGCCGGGTCTGAAGCTTTCTTT
.	TRBJ2-1	TRBV20-1	.	CSARPNYNEQFF	TGCAGTGCTAGACCGAACTACAATGAGCAGTTCTTC
.	TRBJ1-1	TRBV12-3/TRBV12-4	TRBD1	CASPRQGSTEAFF	TGTGCCAGCCCCCGACAGGGCTCTACTGAAGCTTTCTTT
.	TRBJ2-3	TRBV2	TRBD1	CASKTGQQADTQYF	TGTGCCAGCAAGACGGGACAGCAAGCAGATACGCAGTATTTT
many	TRBJ2-5	TRBV5-1	TRBD2	CASSALLAVETQYF	TGCGCCAGCAGCGCCCTACTAGCGGTTGAGACCCAGTACTTC
few	TRBJ2-5	TRBV14	.	CASSPGPWGTQYF	TGTGCCAGCAGCCCCGGACCCTGGGGGACCCAGTACTTC
.	TRBJ2-4	TRBV6-4	TRBD1	CASTRGVPGQGDLAKNIQYF	TGTGCCAGCACCCGAGGGGTTCCGGGACAGGGCGACCTAGCCAAAAACATTCAGTACTTC
.	TRBJ2-2	TRBV3-1	.	CASSYDERAPNTGELFF	TGTGCCAGCAGCTACGACGAGCGGGCTCCGAACACCGGGGAGCTGTTTTTT
few	TRBJ2-2	TRBV28	.	CASSYWHRRTGELFF	TGTGCCAGCAGTTACTGGCACAGGCGGACCGGGGAGCTGTTTTTT
.	TRBJ1-2	TRBV5-1	.	CASSPRQAGGYTF	TGCGCCAGCAGCCCGAGACAGGCCGGTGGCTACACCTTC
few	TRBJ2-1	TRBV5-1	.	CASSLELINEQFF	TGCGCCAGCAGCTTGGAACTTATCAATGAGCAGTTCTTC
.	TRBJ2-1	TRBV7-9	TRBD2	CASSYERGGVNEQFF	TGTGCCAGCAGCTACGAGCGGGGGGGTGTCAATGAGCAGTTCTTC
few	TRBJ2-7	TRBV5-6	TRBD1	CASSLGGQGNEQYF	TGTGCCAGCAGCTTAGGGGGCCAGGGTAACGAGCAGTACTTC
many	TRBJ2-3	TRBV5-1	TRBD2	CASSLVVGGGSTDTQYF	TGCGCCAGCAGCTTGGTCGTCGGGGGGGGGAGCACAGATACGCAGTATTTT
once	TRBJ2-1	TRBV21-1	.	CASHWAGTFDVDEQFF	TGTGCCAGTCATTGGGCCGGGACCTTCGATGTCGATGAGCAGTTCTTC
few	TRBJ2-3	TRBV11-2	.	CASSLELSVADTQYF	TGTGCCAGCAGCTTAGAACTCTCAGTAGCAGATACGCAGTATTTT
.	TRBJ1-1	TRBV4-1	.	CASSQAGENTEAFF	TGCGCCAGCAGCCAAGCGGGGGAGAACACTGAAGCTTTCTTT
.	TRBJ1-5	TRBV20-1	.	CSAATGPNQPQHF	TGCAGTGCGGCGACAGGCCCCAATCAGCCCCAGCATTTT
few	TRBJ2-1	TRBV12-5	TRBD1	CASGFRDRAYNEQFF	TGTGCTAGTGGTTTCCGGGACAGGGCTTACAATGAGCAGTTCTTC
few	TRBJ2-5	TRBV28	.	CASSFTGVLQETQYF	TGTGCCAGCAGTTTTACGGGGGTCCTCCAAGAGACCCAGTACTTC
few	TRBJ2-3	TRBV29-1	.	CSVASTGGLAGSGLDTQYF	TGCAGCGTTGCTTCGACAGGGGGCCTAGCGGGGTCCGGGCTGGATACGCAGTATTTT
.	TRBJ1-2	TRBV11-2	.	CASSSVGLTNGYTF	TGTGCCAGCAGCTCCGTGGGGCTCACCAATGGCTACACCTTC
.	TRBJ1-1	TRBV12-3/TRBV12-4	.	CASSLETTEAFF	TGTGCCAGCAGTTTAGAGACCACTGAAGCTTTCTTT
few	TRBJ1-2	TRBV3-1	.	CASTPWRGGYGYTF	TGTGCCAGCACCCCCTGGAGGGGGGGCTATGGCTACACCTTC
.	TRBJ2-2	TRBV6-5	.	CASSYGVGELFF	TGTGCCAGCAGTTACGGGGTCGGGGAGCTGTTTTTT
many	TRBJ2-7	TRBV4-2	TRBD2	CASSQGLAGAYEQYF	TGTGCCAGCAGCCAAGGACTAGCGGGGGCCTACGAGCAGTACTTC
few	TRBJ1-4	TRBV18	.	CASLQGASEKLFF	TGTGCCAGCCTACAAGGGGCAAGTGAAAAACTGTTTTTT
.	TRBJ2-5	TRBV5-1	.	CASSFLGAHMETQYF	TGCGCCAGCAGCTTCCTTGGGGCTCACATGGAGACCCAGTACTTC
few	TRBJ1-2	TRBV7-2	.	CASSFGPPAGYTF	TGTGCCAGCAGCTTCGGACCCCCGGCTGGCTACACCTTC
.	TRBJ2-2	TRBV5-4	.	CASSLGPGTTGELFF	TGTGCCAGCAGCTTGGGGCCCGGGACAACCGGGGAGCTGTTTTTT
.	TRBJ2-2	TRBV20-1	.	CSMRRGANTGELFF	TGCAGTATGAGACGCGGGGCCAACACCGGGGAGCTGTTTTTT
few	TRBJ2-1	TRBV3-1	.	CASSLRGGVPTYNEQFF	TGTGCCAGCAGCCTCCGAGGGGGGGTCCCCACCTACAATGAGCAGTTCTTC
.	TRBJ2-3	TRBV7-2	.	CASRKVRTDTQYF	TGTGCCAGCAGAAAGGTGCGGACAGATACGCAGTATTTT
many	TRBJ2-2	TRBV5-1	TRBD1	CASSPDRGLTGELFF	TGCGCCAGCAGCCCGGACAGGGGGCTCACCGGGGAGCTGTTTTTT
.	TRBJ2-1	TRBV7-2	.	CATKGGYNEQFF	TGTGCCACTAAGGGGGGCTACAATGAGCAGTTCTTC
.	TRBJ2-3	TRBV12-3/TRBV12-4	.	CASSLIAGLPDTQYF	TGTGCCAGCAGTTTAATTGCAGGGCTACCAGATACGCAGTATTTT
many	TRBJ1-1	TRBV5-1	.	CASSLTPNTEAFF	TGTGCCAGCAGCTTGACCCCGAACACTGAAGCTTTCTTT
many	TRBJ1-1	TRBV5-1	TRBD1	CASSLGQGFTEAFF	TGCGCCAGCAGCTTGGGACAGGGGTTCACTGAAGCTTTCTTT
many	TRBJ2-3	TRBV7-2	.	CASSFAGSTDTQYF	TGTGCCAGCAGCTTCGCGGGGAGCACAGATACGCAGTATTTT
many	TRBJ2-3	TRBV11-1	TRBD2	CASSEGLAGASDTQYF	TGTGCCAGCAGCGAAGGACTAGCGGGGGCCTCAGATACGCAGTATTTT
many	TRBJ2-5	TRBV30	.	CAWSPWLETQYF	TGTGCCTGGAGTCCCTGGTTGGAGACCCAGTACTTC
.	TRBJ1-5	TRBV5-6	.	CASSPWVRNQPQHF	TGTGCCAGCAGTCCCTGGGTTCGCAATCAGCCCCAGCATTTT
.	TRBJ2-3	TRBV29-1	.	CSVEDGFGSTDTQYF	TGCAGCGTTGAAGATGGGTTCGGGAGCACAGATACGCAGTATTTT
.	TRBJ2-1	TRBV12-3/TRBV12-4	.	CASSLSAGEQFF	TGTGCCAGCAGCCTCTCGGCGGGTGAGCAGTTCTTC